These 13 T cell receptor beta chains share one sample of origin, sequenced in a study of beta chain features in type 1 diabetes. All of the isolated RNA was reverse transcribed, so expressed TCRB transcripts were sequenced. TCRdb's copy holds only in-frame clones and misses some; the assay was immunoSEQ multiplex PCR. The sample lists roughly 150,000 clones, approximately 10% occurring once. What was sequenced was central memory CD4+ T cells from blood. The receptors originated from a man between 18 and 29 years old in good health.

There are a few counts of this clone. The chain uses TRBV18 and TRBJ1-1; 11 positions agree with TRBD1. V was pared by 8 bases and J by 5 bases, with 7 bases of the junction left unmatched. CDR3 size: 14 residues. Germline V gene lookup returns CDR1 KGHSH and CDR2 LQKENI. The CDR3 spells CASRTGGLGTEAFF. The DNA for the CDR3 is TGTGCCAGCCGGACAGGGGGCTTGGGTACTGAAGCTTTCTTT.

This clone was found many times. This chain uses TRBV6-5 with TRBJ2-3; D gene unclear. Germline loops: CDR1 MNHEY, CDR2 SVGAGI. There are 15 residues in the CDR3. Trimming pared 2 bases from V and 1 base from J, leaving 10 bases between. The CDR3 DNA sequence: TGTGCCAGCAGTTACGCACAACCCCGCACAGATACGCAGTATTTT. Protein sequence: CASSYAQPRTDTQYF.

This chain connects TRBV7-3 to TRBJ1-2, with D possibly being TRBD1 (5 bases). Per the germline V gene, CDR1 is SGHTA and CDR2 is FQGTGA. The CDR3 contains 12 residues. The V and J ends lost 5 bases and 7 bases respectively, with 11 bases between them. DNA of the CDR3: TGTGCCAGCAGCGCAAGGGACCGTGGCTACACCTTC. Translation gives CASSARDRGYTF.

This clone has a count of ten or more. V gene TRBV5-1 combines with J gene TRBJ1-1; D is perhaps TRBD1 (6 bases). With 1 base removed from V and 5 bases from J, the gap between germline ends came to 15 bases. Per germline, CDR1 SGHRS and CDR2 YFSETQ. The CDR3 contains 15 residues. The CDR3 nucleotides are TGCGCCAGCAGCTTGCCGGGCTACAGGGAAACTGAAGCTTTCTTT. Protein sequence: CASSLPGYRETEAFF.

J is TRBJ2-3 and V is TRBV30; TRBD2 matches at 14 bases. Per germline, CDR1 GTSNPN and CDR2 SVGIG (reference sequence). The CDR3 consists of 17 residues. V dropped 4 bases and J dropped 3; count of bases not matched to a gene: 9. CDR3 DNA: TGTGCCTGGACGACCCAGACTAGCGGGGGGGCAACAGATACGCAGTATTTT. Protein: CAWTTQTSGGATDTQYF.

This clone was counted many times. The V gene is TRBV27, the J gene TRBJ2-3; D is ambiguous. Trimming left V 5 bases short and J 0 bases short, with 12 bases between. CDR1 MNHEY and CDR2 SMNVEV come from the germline V gene (reference sequence). CDR3 length: 15 residues. Here the CDR3 DNA reads TGTGCCAGCAGTCCTCGCATGACTAGCACAGATACGCAGTATTTT. Its protein is CASSPRMTSTDTQYF.

This clone was found a few times. The chain joins TRBV10-3 to TRBJ2-3; TRBD2 agrees at 10 bases. Germline CDR1 ENHRY, CDR2 SYGVKD. The CDR3 length is 15 residues. The ends lost 10 bases at V and 1 base at J; junction bases unmatched: 8. Here the CDR3 DNA reads TGTGCCACCCATTCGCTAGCGGGGGGCACAGATACGCAGTATTTT. Translated, it gives CATHSLAGGTDTQYF.

The sample holds a few counts of this clone. This rearrangement joins TRBV15 to TRBJ2-5; TRBD2 matches 12 bases. The length of the CDR3 is 15 residues. V gave up 4 bases and J gave up 5 bases; unmatched junction bases: 5. CDR1 is LNHNV, CDR2 YYDKDF, per germline (reference sequence). CDR3 bases: TGTGCCACCAGCACTAGCGGGAGGGCCGTCGAGACCCAGTACTTC. It encodes CATSTSGRAVETQYF.

The chain employs TRBV4-2 and TRBJ2-3; 8 bases fit TRBD2. Germline lookup yields CDR1 LGHNA and CDR2 YNFKEQ. The CDR3 has 18 residues. The trim removed 0 bases at V and 4 bases at J, leaving 12 bases unmatched. The CDR3 loop reads CASSQDRLSGGFSDTQYF. The CDR3 DNA reads as TGTGCCAGCAGCCAAGATCGGTTGAGCGGGGGATTTTCAGATACGCAGTATTTT.

V and J are TRBV7-2 and TRBJ2-7, with D perhaps matching TRBD2 (6 bases). This CDR3 region has 14 residues. Trimming left V 5 bases short and J 3 bases short, with 14 bases between. Germline CDR1 and CDR2: SGHTA and FQGNSA. CDR3 sequence (DNA): TGTGCCAGCAGCCCCGGAGGGGCCCACTACGAGCAGTACTTC. Translation gives CASSPGGAHYEQYF.

CDR3 sequence (DNA): TGTGCCAGCAGTACCGTCGGACAGGCCAAGACCCAGTACTTC. It specifies CASSTVGQAKTQYF. This chain links TRBV5-6 with TRBJ2-5; 7 nucleotides match TRBD1. The CDR3 is 14 residues long. The V gene end was trimmed by 5 bases and the J gene end by 6 bases; junction bases not matched to a gene: 10. Germline V gives CDR1 SGHDT, CDR2 YYEEEE.

This clone was observed a handful of times. V is TRBV7-2 and J is TRBJ2-7; the D gene is possibly TRBD1 (6 bases). CDR3 length: 15 amino acids. V gave up 1 base and J gave up 4 bases, with 14 bases separating them. CDR1 is SGHTA and CDR2 is FQGNSA in the germline V gene. The CDR3 DNA follows: TGTGCCAGCAGCTTAGACCGCAGGGACATATACGAGCAGTACTTC. Its protein is CASSLDRRDIYEQYF.

The genes are TRBV28 and TRBJ2-2; 8 bases are a match to TRBD1. Germline loops: CDR1 MDHEN, CDR2 SYDVKM. This CDR3 spans 16 amino acids. V shed 2 bases and J 0 bases; nucleotides not matched to a gene: 2. In nucleotides, the CDR3 is TGTGCCAGCAGTTTAAGGACAGGGACGAACACCGGGGAGCTGTTTTTT. Translation: CASSLRTGTNTGELFF.